These 27 T cell receptor beta chains were sequenced from one sample in a study of T-cell reconstitution after alpha-beta-depleted transplantation in children. TCRbeta library preparation incorporated unique molecular identifiers. One entry per CDR3 protein results from TCRdb running MiXCR on the PCR reads. Of 610,000 or so distinct CDR3 sequences listed, roughly 27% are singletons. Material: PBMCs, obtained before TCRalphabeta/CD19-depleted stem cell transplant. These receptors were collected from a boy in the first two years of life with Wiskott-Aldrich syndrome, due to receive a stem cell transplant.

The chain carries TRBV7-6 and TRBJ2-1; D call uncertain. This CDR3 region has 13 residues. Germline CDR1 is SGHVS and CDR2 is FNYEAQ. Trimming removed 1 base at V and 3 bases at J, with 4 bases between. CDR3 protein: CASSLDLYNEQFF. The DNA for the CDR3 is TGTGCCAGCAGCTTAGATCTCTACAATGAGCAGTTCTTC.

V is TRBV5-6 and J is TRBJ2-1; unclear D gene. Per germline, CDR1 SGHDT and CDR2 YYEEEE. The CDR3 spans 16 residues. V was shortened by 3 bases and J by 4 bases, with 17 bases between the two germline ends. The CDR3 nucleotides read TGTGCCAGCAGCTCCAAACAACGACCACCTTACAATGAGCAGTTCTTC. It specifies CASSSKQRPPYNEQFF.

J is TRBJ2-1 and V is TRBV20-1; 7 bases are a match to TRBD2. CDR3 size: 14 residues. The J segment lost 6 bases and the V segment lost 3 bases, leaving 8 bases of the junction unmatched. The germline V gene has CDR1 DFQATT and CDR2 SNEGSKA (reference sequence). The CDR3 protein is CSASRLADSNEQFF. The CDR3 nucleotides read TGCAGTGCTAGTCGTCTAGCGGATAGCAATGAGCAGTTCTTC.

V is TRBV15 and J is TRBJ2-7, with TRBD1 matching over 9 bases. From germline, CDR1 is LNHNV and CDR2 YYDKDF (reference sequence). The CDR3 has 16 residues. The V and J ends lost 5 bases and 6 bases, in that order; junction bases with no gene match: 14. DNA of the CDR3: TGTGCCACCAGCCCCCAGAGGGGGACAGGGTCGTCCGAGCAGTACTTC. Translating it yields CATSPQRGTGSSEQYF.

The chain employs TRBV20-1 and TRBJ1-5; D possibly corresponds to TRBD1 (5 bases). Germline V gene sequence: CDR1 DFQATT, CDR2 SNEGSKA (reference sequence). V was shortened by 0 bases and J by 0 bases, with 18 bases between the two germline ends. The CDR3 is 18 amino acids. The DNA of the CDR3 is TGCAGTGCTAGAGAATGGGGGACCGGGATTATTAGCAATCAGCCCCAGCATTTT. Translating it yields CSAREWGTGIISNQPQHF.

J is TRBJ1-2 and V is TRBV15; perhaps TRBD1 as D (6 bases). There are 15 residues in the CDR3. V lost 1 base and J 3 bases, leaving 12 bases between the germline ends. Germline V gene data show CDR1 as LNHNV and CDR2 as YYDKDF (reference sequence). CDR3 region: CATSRGHREDYGYTF. The DNA for the CDR3 is TGTGCCACCAGCAGAGGGCACAGGGAGGACTATGGCTACACCTTC. Variable domain in full (rest from reference TRBV15 and TRBJ1-2): DAMVIQNPRYQVTQFGKPVTLSCSQTLNHNVMYWYQQKSSQAPKLLFHYYDKDFNNEADTPDNFQSRRPNTSFCFLDIRSPGLGDTAMYLCATSRGHREDYGYTFGSGTRLTVV.

This clonotype was seen a few times. The rearrangement links TRBV10-3 to TRBJ2-1, with 9 bases that match TRBD2. Germline V gene data show CDR1 as ENHRY and CDR2 as SYGVKD. V lost 0 bases and J lost 4; bases outside the gene matches: 4. The CDR3 consists of 16 residues. CDR3 coding DNA: TGTGCCATCAGTGAGTCGCGACTAGCGGTATACAATGAGCAGTTCTTC. It translates to CAISESRLAVYNEQFF.

The chain has TRBV10-3 and TRBJ2-3; 8 bases agree with TRBD2. This CDR3 has 17 residues. Germline V gene data show CDR1 as ENHRY and CDR2 as SYGVKD. V shed 3 bases, J shed 0 bases, and the junction held 8 bases outside the gene matches. The CDR3 DNA reads TGTGCCATCAGTGATCGGTTAGCGGGGCCTAGCACAGATACGCAGTATTTT. As protein: CAISDRLAGPSTDTQYF.

This rearrangement joins TRBV18 to TRBJ2-2; no clear D. CDR3 size: 13 residues. The germline gives CDR1 KGHSH, CDR2 LQKENI. Trimming pared 3 bases from V and 4 bases from J, leaving 6 bases between. CDR3 sequence reads: CASSPAATGELFF. DNA of the CDR3: TGTGCCAGCTCACCCGCGGCCACCGGGGAGCTGTTTTTT.

The chain links TRBV6-5 to TRBJ2-7; D gene uncertain. Looked up from germline, CDR1 is MNHEY and CDR2 is SVGAGI. V shed 3 bases and J shed 5 bases, with 14 bases lying between them. This CDR3 spans 14 amino acids. The CDR3 DNA is TGTGCCAGCAGTTATGGGCTAAATCAAAACGAGCAGTACTTC. Translation gives CASSYGLNQNEQYF.

The sample holds a few counts of this clonotype. V usage is TRBV9 and J usage is TRBJ2-7; 11 bases are shared with TRBD2. CDR1 is SGDLS and CDR2 is YYNGEE in the germline V gene. The length of the CDR3 is 17 residues. J lost 7 bases, V lost 0 bases, and 12 bases had no gene match. This chain's CDR3 is CASSVDPTSGVLGEQYF. The CDR3 region has the DNA TGTGCCAGCAGCGTAGACCCGACTAGCGGGGTTCTGGGGGAGCAGTACTTC.

CDR3 bases: TGTGCCAGCAGTGAAGCTTTGGTGGGGCCGGGCACTGAAGCTTTCTTT. Its translation: CASSEALVGPGTEAFF. This chain joins TRBV2 and TRBJ1-1; TRBD1 is a possible D gene (5 bases). The CDR3 is 16 amino acids. Germline V gives CDR1 SNHLY, CDR2 FYNNEI. V gave up 0 bases and J gave up 4 bases, with 15 bases separating them.

The genes are TRBV18 and TRBJ2-1; D remains unclear. Germline values: CDR1 KGHSH, CDR2 LQKENI. The CDR3 has 13 amino acids. The ends were cut back, 3 bases at V and 6 bases at J, with 9 bases in the middle. The CDR3: CASSPTAGNEQFF. CDR3 DNA: TGTGCCAGCTCACCTACAGCCGGCAATGAGCAGTTCTTC.

V and J are TRBV3-1 and TRBJ2-1; 7 nucleotides match TRBD2. Germline assignment: CDR1 LGHDT and CDR2 YNNKEL (reference sequence). The V gene end was trimmed by 4 bases and the J gene end by 6 bases; junction bases not matched to a gene: 9. CDR3 size: 15 residues. This CDR3 reads CASSPRRRGSNEQFF. The DNA of the CDR3 is TGTGCCAGCAGCCCTCGTCGGCGGGGGAGCAATGAGCAGTTCTTC.

The V gene is TRBV10-3, the J gene TRBJ1-6; 7 nucleotides line up with TRBD1. The V gene end was trimmed by 4 bases and the J gene end by 4 bases; junction bases not matched to a gene: 4. The germline CDR1 and CDR2 sequences are ENHRY and SYGVKD. This CDR3 is built from 15 residues. This CDR3 reads CAISADRQYNSPLHF. CDR3 DNA sequence: TGTGCCATCAGTGCGGACAGGCAATATAATTCACCCCTCCACTTT.

The chain links TRBV2 to TRBJ2-2; D unclear. This CDR3 has 14 residues. The germline V gene has CDR1 SNHLY and CDR2 FYNNEI. V lost 2 bases and J 7 bases, leaving 11 bases between the germline ends. Written as DNA, the CDR3 is TGTGCCAGCAGTGAAAACCTCTTTGGCGGGGAGCTGTTTTTT. Translation: CASSENLFGGELFF.

This clonotype appeared a few times. The chain couples TRBV12-3 or TRBV12-4 to TRBJ1-3; no clear D gene. This CDR3 has 13 residues. V dropped 1 base and J dropped 4 bases, with 5 bases sitting between them. The CDR3 spells CASSLESGNTIYF. CDR3 coding DNA: TGTGCCAGCAGTTTAGAGTCCGGAAACACCATATATTTT.

The chain carries TRBV7-3 and TRBJ2-7, with TRBD2 matching 9 bases. With V trimmed by 4 bases and J by 5 bases, 6 bases remained unmatched. CDR1 is SGHTA, CDR2 FQGTGA, per germline. CDR3 size: 14 residues. The CDR3 bases are TGTGCCAGCAGCTATAGCGGGAGTGTCCACGAGCAGTACTTC. Protein product: CASSYSGSVHEQYF.

The V and J genes are TRBV20-1 and TRBJ2-2, with D maybe TRBD2 (6 bases). V lost 7 bases to trimming and J lost 6 bases, with 18 bases between them. The CDR3 runs to 14 residues. Germline assignment: CDR1 DFQATT and CDR2 SNEGSKA (reference sequence). CDR3 sequence: CSVREAGFSGELFF. CDR3 in DNA: TGCAGTGTAAGGGAGGCCGGGTTTTCCGGGGAGCTGTTTTTT.

The chain links TRBV28 to TRBJ2-7, with D possibly matching TRBD1 (5 bases). V was clipped by 6 bases and J by 5 bases, with 14 bases between them. Germline V gives CDR1 MDHEN, CDR2 SYDVKM. This CDR3 is 13 amino acids long. DNA of the CDR3: TGTGCCAGCAGGCCGCCTCACAGGCACGAGCAGTACTTC. Translation: CASRPPHRHEQYF.

CDR3 nucleotide sequence: TGTGCCAGCAGCCAACCCGGGACACCGTACAATGAGCAGTTCTTC. Protein: CASSQPGTPYNEQFF. V usage is TRBV7-2 and J usage is TRBJ2-1; D perhaps matches TRBD1 (6 bases). This CDR3 contains 15 residues. V lost 5 bases and J 4 bases, leaving 15 bases between the germline ends. Germline CDR1 is SGHTA and CDR2 is FQGNSA.

This clonotype has only a few counts. The chain uses TRBV4-1 and TRBJ2-1; TRBD2 matches 7 bases. Looked up from germline, CDR1 is MGHRA and CDR2 is YSYEKL. This CDR3 contains 15 residues. V gave up 2 bases and J gave up 8 bases; unmatched junction bases: 9. CDR3 in DNA: TGCGCCAGCAGCCAAAGACGACTAGCTTCTTATGAGCAGTTCTTC. Amino acid sequence: CASSQRRLASYEQFF.

V gene TRBV7-9 combines with J gene TRBJ1-6; D unclear. This CDR3 spans 15 amino acids. The germline gives CDR1 SEHNR, CDR2 FQNEAQ (reference sequence). V shed 0 bases and J shed 9 bases, with 12 bases lying between them. The CDR3 is CASSLALARSSPLHF. In DNA, the CDR3 is TGTGCCAGCAGCTTAGCGCTGGCTAGAAGTTCACCCCTCCACTTT. The complete variable domain, with remaining parts taken from reference TRBV7-9 and TRBJ1-6, reads DTGVSQNPRHKITKRGQNVTFRCDPISEHNRLYWYRQTLGQGPEFLTYFQNEAQLEKSRLLSDRFSAERPKGSFSTLEIQRTEQGDSAMYLCASSLALARSSPLHFGNGTRLTVT.

V gene TRBV12-3 or TRBV12-4 combines with J gene TRBJ2-1; D call uncertain. The CDR3 is made up of 11 amino acids. V lost 7 bases and J 3 bases, leaving 4 bases between the germline ends. The CDR3 is CASIGYNEQFF. CDR3 DNA sequence: TGTGCCAGCATTGGCTACAATGAGCAGTTCTTC.

The sample holds a few counts of this clonotype. The CDR3 DNA is TGCAGCGTTCGAGGACTAGCGACGTACGAGCAGTACTTC. It yields the protein CSVRGLATYEQYF. The chain employs TRBV29-1 and TRBJ2-7, with 9 positions matching TRBD2. Germline assignment: CDR1 SQVTM and CDR2 ANQGSEA. CDR3 length equals 13 residues. V lost 5 bases to trimming and J lost 4 bases; unmatched junction nucleotides: 6.

The chain recombines TRBV6-1 with TRBJ2-2; 8 bases map to TRBD1. From germline, CDR1 is MNHNS and CDR2 SASEGT. The CDR3 is 15 amino acids. V shed 11 bases and J 4 bases; nucleotides not matched to a gene: 12. This chain's CDR3 is CAGSETGVGTGELFF. The DNA of the CDR3 is TGTGCCGGCTCGGAGACAGGGGTGGGCACCGGGGAGCTGTTTTTT.

This clonotype came up a few times. The chain employs TRBV7-9 and TRBJ2-1; no reliable D call. Looked up from germline, CDR1 is SEHNR and CDR2 is FQNEAQ (reference sequence). V was trimmed by 10 bases and J by 4 bases, leaving 17 bases between them. The CDR3 sequence is 14 residues long. Here the CDR3 DNA reads TGTGCCAATAGACTTCAGACGGAATACAATGAGCAGTTCTTC. It codes for CANRLQTEYNEQFF.